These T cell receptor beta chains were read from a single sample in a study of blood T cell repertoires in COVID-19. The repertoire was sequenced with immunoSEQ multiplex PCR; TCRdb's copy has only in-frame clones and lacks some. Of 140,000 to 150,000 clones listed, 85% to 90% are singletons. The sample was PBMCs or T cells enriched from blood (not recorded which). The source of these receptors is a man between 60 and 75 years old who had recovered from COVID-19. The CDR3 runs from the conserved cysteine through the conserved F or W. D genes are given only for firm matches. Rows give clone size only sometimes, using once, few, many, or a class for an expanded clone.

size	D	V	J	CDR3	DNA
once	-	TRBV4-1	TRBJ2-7	CASSQRISGAYEQYF	TGCGCCAGCAGCCAACGGATATCAGGGGCCTACGAGCAGTACTTC
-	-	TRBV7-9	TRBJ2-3	CASNAPRGGTDTQYF	TGTGCCAGCAACGCGCCGCGGGGCGGGACAGATACGCAGTATTTT
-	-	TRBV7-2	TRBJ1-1	CASSSDSLNTEAFF	TGTGCCAGCAGCTCCGACAGCCTGAACACTGAAGCTTTCTTT
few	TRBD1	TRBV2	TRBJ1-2	CAIVGTVYGYTF	TGTGCCATAGTAGGGACAGTCTATGGCTACACCTTC
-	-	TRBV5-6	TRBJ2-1	CASSSRGGSYNEQFF	TGTGCCAGCAGCTCAAGGGGTGGCTCCTACAATGAGCAGTTCTTC
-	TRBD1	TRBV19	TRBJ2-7	CASSLRGGQGAIYEQYF	TGTGCCAGTAGTCTCAGGGGAGGACAGGGGGCGATTTACGAGCAGTACTTC
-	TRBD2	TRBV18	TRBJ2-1	CASSTGLAAINEQFF	TGTGCCAGCTCAACGGGACTAGCGGCGATCAATGAGCAGTTCTTC
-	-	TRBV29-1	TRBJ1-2	CSVDPSGGVDYGYTF	TGCAGCGTTGACCCCTCCGGAGGGGTCGACTATGGCTACACCTTC
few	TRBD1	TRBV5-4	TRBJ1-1	CASRGTGPNTEAFF	TGTGCCAGCAGGGGGACAGGCCCCAACACTGAAGCTTTCTTT
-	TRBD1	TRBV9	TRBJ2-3	CASSAGQGSDTQYF	TGTGCCAGCAGCGCCGGACAGGGATCGGATACGCAGTATTTT
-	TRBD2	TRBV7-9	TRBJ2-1	CASSQGTSVANEQFF	TGTGCCAGCAGCCAAGGGACTAGCGTGGCAAATGAGCAGTTCTTC
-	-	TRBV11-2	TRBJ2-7	CASSDNYEQYF	TGTGCCAGCAGCGACAATTACGAGCAGTACTTC
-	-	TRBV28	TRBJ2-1	CASISPGDLNEQFF	TGTGCCAGCATCTCCCCGGGAGATCTTAACGAGCAGTTCTTC
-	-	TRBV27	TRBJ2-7	CASSLDLKRSSYEQYF	TGTGCCAGCAGTTTAGACCTCAAAAGGAGCTCCTACGAGCAGTACTTC
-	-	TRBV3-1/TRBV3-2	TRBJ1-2	CASSQFSLFNGYTF	TGTGCCAGCAGCCAATTCTCCTTATTTAATGGCTACACCTTC
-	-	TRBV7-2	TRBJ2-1	CASSYRTGNNEQFF	TGTGCCAGCAGCTATCGGACGGGAAACAATGAGCAGTTCTTC
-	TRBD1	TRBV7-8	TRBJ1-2	CASSEVQGNYGYTF	TGTGCCAGCAGCGAAGTACAGGGGAACTATGGCTACACCTTC
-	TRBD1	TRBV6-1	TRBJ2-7	CASSDRDRLMSYEQYF	TGTGCCAGCAGTGATCGGGACAGGCTTATGTCCTACGAGCAGTACTTC
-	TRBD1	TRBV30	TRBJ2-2	CACPTRTGSTGELFF	TGTGCCTGCCCAACAAGGACAGGGTCCACCGGGGAGCTGTTTTTT
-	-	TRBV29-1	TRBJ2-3	CSVKTSPDTQYF	TGCAGCGTTAAGACATCTCCCGATACGCAGTATTTT
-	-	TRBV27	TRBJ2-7	CASSITGTGTYEQYF	TGTGCCAGCAGTATTACCGGGACTGGCACCTACGAGCAGTACTTC
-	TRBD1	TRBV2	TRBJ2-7	CASNRDREYYEQYF	TGTGCCAGCAATCGGGACAGGGAATACTACGAGCAGTACTTC
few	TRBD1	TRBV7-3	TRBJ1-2	CASSLAGGSGYTF	TGTGCCAGCAGCTTAGCAGGGGGCTCTGGCTACACCTTC
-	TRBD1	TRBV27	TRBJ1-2	CASSSPRQGTYGYTF	TGTGCCAGCAGTTCCCCCCGACAGGGTACCTATGGCTACACCTTC
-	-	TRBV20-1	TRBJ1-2	CSARGGDGYTF	TGCAGTGCTCGGGGGGGCGATGGCTACACCTTC